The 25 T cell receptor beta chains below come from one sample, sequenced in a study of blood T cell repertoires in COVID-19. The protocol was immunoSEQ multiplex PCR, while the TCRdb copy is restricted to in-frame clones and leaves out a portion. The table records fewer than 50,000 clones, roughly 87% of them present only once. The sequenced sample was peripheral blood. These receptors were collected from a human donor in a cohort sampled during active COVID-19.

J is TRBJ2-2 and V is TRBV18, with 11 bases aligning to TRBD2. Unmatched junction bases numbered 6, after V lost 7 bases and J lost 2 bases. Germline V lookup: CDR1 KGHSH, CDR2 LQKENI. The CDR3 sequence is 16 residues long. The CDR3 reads CASFPGLAVNTGELFF. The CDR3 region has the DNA TGTGCCAGCTTCCCGGGACTAGCGGTCAACACCGGGGAGCTGTTTTTT.

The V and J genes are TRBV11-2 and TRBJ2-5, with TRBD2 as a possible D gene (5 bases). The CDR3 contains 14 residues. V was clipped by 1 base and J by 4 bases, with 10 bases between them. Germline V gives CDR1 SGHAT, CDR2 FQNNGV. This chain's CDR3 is CASSLAPGGETQYF. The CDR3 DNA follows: TGTGCCAGCAGCTTAGCCCCAGGAGGAGAGACCCAGTACTTC.

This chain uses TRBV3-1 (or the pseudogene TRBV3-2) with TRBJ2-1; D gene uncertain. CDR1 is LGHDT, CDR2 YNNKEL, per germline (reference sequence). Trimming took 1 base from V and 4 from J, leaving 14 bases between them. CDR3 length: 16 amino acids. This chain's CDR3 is CASSQGRNPSYNEQFF. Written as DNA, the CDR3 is TGTGCCAGCAGCCAAGGGCGGAACCCTTCTTACAATGAGCAGTTCTTC.

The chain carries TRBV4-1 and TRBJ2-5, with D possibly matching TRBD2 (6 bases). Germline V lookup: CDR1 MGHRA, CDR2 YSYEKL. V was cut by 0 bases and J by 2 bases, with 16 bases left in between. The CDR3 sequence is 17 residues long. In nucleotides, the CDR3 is TGCGCCAGCAGCCAAGAAGAGCGAAGCGGGTCACAAGAGACCCAGTACTTC. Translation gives CASSQEERSGSQETQYF.

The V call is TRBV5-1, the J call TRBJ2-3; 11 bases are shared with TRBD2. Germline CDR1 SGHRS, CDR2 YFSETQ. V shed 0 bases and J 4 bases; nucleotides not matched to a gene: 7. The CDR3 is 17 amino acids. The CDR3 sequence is CASSLELAGGRADTQYF. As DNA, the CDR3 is TGCGCCAGCAGCTTGGAGTTAGCGGGAGGGCGAGCAGATACGCAGTATTTT.

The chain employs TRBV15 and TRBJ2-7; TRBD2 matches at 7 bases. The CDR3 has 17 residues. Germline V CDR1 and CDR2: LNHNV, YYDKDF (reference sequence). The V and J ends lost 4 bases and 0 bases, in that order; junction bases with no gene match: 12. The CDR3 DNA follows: TGTGCCACCAGCATGGGCCGAGGCCTAGCGGACTCCTACGAGCAGTACTTC. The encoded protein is CATSMGRGLADSYEQYF.

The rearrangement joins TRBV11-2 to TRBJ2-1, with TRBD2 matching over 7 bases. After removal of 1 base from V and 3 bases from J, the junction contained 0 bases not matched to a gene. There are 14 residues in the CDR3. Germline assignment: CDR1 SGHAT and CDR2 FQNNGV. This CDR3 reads CASSLASGYNEQFF. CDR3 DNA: TGTGCCAGCAGCTTAGCTAGCGGCTACAATGAGCAGTTCTTC.

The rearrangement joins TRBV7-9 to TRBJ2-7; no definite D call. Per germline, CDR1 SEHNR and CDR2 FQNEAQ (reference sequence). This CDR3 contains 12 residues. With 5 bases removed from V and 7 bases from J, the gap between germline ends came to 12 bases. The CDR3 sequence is CASSLNYEEQYF. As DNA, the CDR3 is TGTGCCAGCAGCCTGAACTACGAAGAGCAGTACTTC.

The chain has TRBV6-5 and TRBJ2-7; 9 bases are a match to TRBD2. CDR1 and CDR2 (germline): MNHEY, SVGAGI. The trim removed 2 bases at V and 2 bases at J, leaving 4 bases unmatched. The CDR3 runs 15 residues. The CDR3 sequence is CASSYGSGSPYEQYF. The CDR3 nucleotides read TGTGCCAGCAGTTACGGTAGCGGGAGCCCCTACGAGCAGTACTTC.

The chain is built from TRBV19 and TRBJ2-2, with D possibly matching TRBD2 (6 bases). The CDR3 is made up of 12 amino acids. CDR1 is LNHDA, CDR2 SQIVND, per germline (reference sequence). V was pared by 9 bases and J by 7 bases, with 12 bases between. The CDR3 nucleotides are TGTGCCAGCCGGGACTCAGGCGGGGAGCTGTTTTTT. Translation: CASRDSGGELFF.

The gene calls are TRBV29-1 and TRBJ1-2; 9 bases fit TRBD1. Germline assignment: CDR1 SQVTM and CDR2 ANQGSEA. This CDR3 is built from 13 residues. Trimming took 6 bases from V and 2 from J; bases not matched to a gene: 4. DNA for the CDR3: TGCAGCGTAACCGGGACAGGGAACTATGGCTACACCTTC. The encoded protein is CSVTGTGNYGYTF.

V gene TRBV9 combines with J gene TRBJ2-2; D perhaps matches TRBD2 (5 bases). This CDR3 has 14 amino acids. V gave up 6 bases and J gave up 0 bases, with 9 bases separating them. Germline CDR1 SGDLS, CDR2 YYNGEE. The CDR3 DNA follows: TGTGCCAGCACCTCGGGGACGAACACCGGGGAGCTGTTTTTT. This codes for CASTSGTNTGELFF. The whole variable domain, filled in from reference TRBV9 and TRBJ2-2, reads DSGVTQTPKHLITATGQRVTLRCSPRSGDLSVYWYQQSLDQGLQFLIQYYNGEERAKGNILERFSAQQFPDLHSELNLSSLELGDSALYFCASTSGTNTGELFFGEGSRLTVL.

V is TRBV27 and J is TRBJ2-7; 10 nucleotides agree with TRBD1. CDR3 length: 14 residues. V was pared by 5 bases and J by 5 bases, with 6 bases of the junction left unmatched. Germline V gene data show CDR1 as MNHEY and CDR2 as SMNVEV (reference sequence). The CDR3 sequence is CASSTAGTGDEQYF. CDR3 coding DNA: TGTGCCAGCAGTACGGCCGGGACAGGGGACGAGCAGTACTTC.

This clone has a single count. For the CDR3, the DNA is TGCGCCAGCAGCCCCCTCACTAGCGGCTCCTACAATGAGCAGTTCTTC. This gives the protein CASSPLTSGSYNEQFF. J is TRBJ2-1 and V is TRBV10-1; 8 bases align to TRBD2. The CDR3 is made up of 16 amino acids. The trim removed 6 bases at V and 0 bases at J, leaving 7 bases unmatched. Germline V gene sequence: CDR1 WNHNN, CDR2 SYGVQD (reference sequence).

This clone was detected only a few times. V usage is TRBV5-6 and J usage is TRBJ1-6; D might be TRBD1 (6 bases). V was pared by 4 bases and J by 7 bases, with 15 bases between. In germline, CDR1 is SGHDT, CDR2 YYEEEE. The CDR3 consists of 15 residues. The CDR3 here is CASSIEQGKNSPLHF. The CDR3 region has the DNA TGTGCCAGCAGCATCGAACAGGGAAAGAATTCACCCCTCCACTTT.

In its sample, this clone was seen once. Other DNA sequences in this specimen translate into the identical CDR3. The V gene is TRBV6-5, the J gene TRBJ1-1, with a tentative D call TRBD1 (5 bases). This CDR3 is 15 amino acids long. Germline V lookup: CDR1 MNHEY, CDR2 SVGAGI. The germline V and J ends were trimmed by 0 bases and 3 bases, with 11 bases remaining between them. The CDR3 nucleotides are TGTGCCAGCAGTTACTCGTCGGGCAGGGACACTGAAGCTTTCTTT. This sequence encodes CASSYSSGRDTEAFF.

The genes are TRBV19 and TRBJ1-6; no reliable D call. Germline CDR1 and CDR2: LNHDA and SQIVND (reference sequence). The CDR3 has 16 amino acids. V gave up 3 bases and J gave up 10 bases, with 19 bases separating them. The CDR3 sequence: CASSIDNPSDGSPLHF. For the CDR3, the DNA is TGTGCCAGTAGTATCGACAACCCGTCGGATGGGTCACCCCTCCACTTT.

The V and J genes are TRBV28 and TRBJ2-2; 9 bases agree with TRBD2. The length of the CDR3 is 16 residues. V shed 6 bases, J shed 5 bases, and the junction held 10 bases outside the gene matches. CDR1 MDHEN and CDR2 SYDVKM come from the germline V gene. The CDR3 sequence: CASRSLAGVYTGELFF. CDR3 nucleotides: TGTGCCAGCAGGTCTTTAGCGGGAGTATATACCGGGGAGCTGTTTTTT. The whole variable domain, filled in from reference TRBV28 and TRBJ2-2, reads DVKVTQSSRYLVKRTGEKVFLECVQDMDHENMFWYRQDPGLGLRLIYFSYDVKMKEKGDIPEGYSVSREKKERFSLILESASTNQTSMYLCASRSLAGVYTGELFFGEGSRLTVL.

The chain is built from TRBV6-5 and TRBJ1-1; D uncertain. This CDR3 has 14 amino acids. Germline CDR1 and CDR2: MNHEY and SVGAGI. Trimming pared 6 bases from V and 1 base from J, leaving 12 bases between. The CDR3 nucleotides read TGTGCCAGCAGCCGAGATCTACGGAACACTGAAGCTTTCTTT. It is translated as CASSRDLRNTEAFF.

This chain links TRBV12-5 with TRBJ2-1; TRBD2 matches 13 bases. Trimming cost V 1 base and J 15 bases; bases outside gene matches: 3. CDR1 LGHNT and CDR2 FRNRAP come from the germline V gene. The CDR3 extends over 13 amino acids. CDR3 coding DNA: TGTGCTAGTGGTTTGGGGACTAGCGGGAGTCCGTTCTTC. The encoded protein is CASGLGTSGSPFF.

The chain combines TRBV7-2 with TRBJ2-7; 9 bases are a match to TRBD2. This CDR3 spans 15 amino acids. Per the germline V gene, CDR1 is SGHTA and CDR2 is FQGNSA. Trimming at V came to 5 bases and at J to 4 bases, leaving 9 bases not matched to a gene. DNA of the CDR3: TGTGCCAGCAGCCCGGTAGCGGGAGTAGTGTACGAGCAGTACTTC. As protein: CASSPVAGVVYEQYF.

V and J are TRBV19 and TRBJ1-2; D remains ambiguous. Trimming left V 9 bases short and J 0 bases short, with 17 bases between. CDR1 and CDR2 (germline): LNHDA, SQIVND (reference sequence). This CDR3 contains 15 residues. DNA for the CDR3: TGTGCCAGCAAACGCCTAGTTGGCACTAACTATGGCTACACCTTC. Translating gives CASKRLVGTNYGYTF.

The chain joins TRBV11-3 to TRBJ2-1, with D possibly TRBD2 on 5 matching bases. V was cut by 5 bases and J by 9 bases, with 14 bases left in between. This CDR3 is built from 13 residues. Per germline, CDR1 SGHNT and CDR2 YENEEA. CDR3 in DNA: TGTGCCAGCAGCGGGGAATCCGCGGGTGAGCAGTTCTTC. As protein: CASSGESAGEQFF. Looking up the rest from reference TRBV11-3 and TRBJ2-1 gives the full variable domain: EAGVVQSPRYKIIEKKQPVAFWCNPISGHNTLYWYLQNLGQGPELLIRYENEEAVDDSQLPKDRFSAERLKGVDSTLKIQPAELGDSAVYLCASSGESAGEQFFGPGTRLTVL.

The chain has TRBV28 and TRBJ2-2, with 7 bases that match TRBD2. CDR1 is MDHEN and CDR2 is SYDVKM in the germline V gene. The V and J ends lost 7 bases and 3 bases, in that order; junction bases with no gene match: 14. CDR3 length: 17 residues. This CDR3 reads CASTNPGGVGDTGELFF. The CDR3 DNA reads TGTGCCAGCACTAACCCTGGGGGGGTAGGGGACACCGGGGAGCTGTTTTTT.

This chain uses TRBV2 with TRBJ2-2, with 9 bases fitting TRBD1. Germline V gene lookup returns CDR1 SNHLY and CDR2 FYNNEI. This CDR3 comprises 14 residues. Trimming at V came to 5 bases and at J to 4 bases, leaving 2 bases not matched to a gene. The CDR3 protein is CASSRDRVTGELFF. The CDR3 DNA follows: TGTGCCAGCAGTAGGGACAGGGTCACCGGGGAGCTGTTTTTT.